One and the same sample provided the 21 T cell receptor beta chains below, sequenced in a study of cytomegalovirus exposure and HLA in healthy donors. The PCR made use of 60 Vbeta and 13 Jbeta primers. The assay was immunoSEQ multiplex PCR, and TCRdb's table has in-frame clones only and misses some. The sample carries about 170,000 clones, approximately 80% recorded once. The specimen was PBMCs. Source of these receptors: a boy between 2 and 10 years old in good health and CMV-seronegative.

CDR3 sequence: CASSLDRGVEQYF. In nucleotides, the CDR3 is TGTGCCAGCAGTCTGGACAGGGGTGTCGAGCAGTACTTC. The rearrangement joins TRBV6-5 to TRBJ2-7; 9 bases line up with TRBD1. Looked up from germline, CDR1 is MNHEY and CDR2 is SVGAGI. The V and J ends lost 5 bases and 6 bases, in that order; junction bases with no gene match: 5. This CDR3 is 13 amino acids long.

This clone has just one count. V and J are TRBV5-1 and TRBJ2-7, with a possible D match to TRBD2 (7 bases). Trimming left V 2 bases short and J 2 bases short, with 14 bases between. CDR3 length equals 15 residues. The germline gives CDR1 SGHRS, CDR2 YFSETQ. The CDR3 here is CASSFGGADAYEQYF. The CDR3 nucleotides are TGCGCCAGCAGCTTTGGGGGGGCGGATGCCTACGAGCAGTACTTC.

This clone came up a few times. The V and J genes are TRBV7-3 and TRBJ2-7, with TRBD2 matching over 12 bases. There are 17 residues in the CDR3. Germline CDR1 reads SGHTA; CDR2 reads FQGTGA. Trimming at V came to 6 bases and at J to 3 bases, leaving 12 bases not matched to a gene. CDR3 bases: TGTGCCAGCAGTAAATCGTCCACTAGCGGGAGGATCTACGAGCAGTACTTC. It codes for CASSKSSTSGRIYEQYF.

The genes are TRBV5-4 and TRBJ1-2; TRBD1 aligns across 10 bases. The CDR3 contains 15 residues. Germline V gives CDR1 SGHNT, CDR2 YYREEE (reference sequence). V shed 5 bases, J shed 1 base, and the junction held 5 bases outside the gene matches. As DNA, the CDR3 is TGTGCCAGCAGTTACGGGACAGGGGATAACTATGGCTACACCTTC. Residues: CASSYGTGDNYGYTF.

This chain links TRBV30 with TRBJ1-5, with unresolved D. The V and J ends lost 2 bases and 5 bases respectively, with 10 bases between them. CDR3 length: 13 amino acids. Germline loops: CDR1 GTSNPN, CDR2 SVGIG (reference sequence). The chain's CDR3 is CAWSRREDQPQHF. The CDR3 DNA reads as TGTGCCTGGAGTAGGCGGGAGGATCAGCCCCAGCATTTT.

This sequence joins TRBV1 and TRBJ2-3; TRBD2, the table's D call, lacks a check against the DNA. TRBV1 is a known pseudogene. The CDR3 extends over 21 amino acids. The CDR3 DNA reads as TGCACCAGCAGCCAAGACAGTCGTAATCTAGCGGGAGGGCCCCGCACAGATACGCAGTATTTT. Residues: CTSSQDSRNLAGGPRTDTQYF.

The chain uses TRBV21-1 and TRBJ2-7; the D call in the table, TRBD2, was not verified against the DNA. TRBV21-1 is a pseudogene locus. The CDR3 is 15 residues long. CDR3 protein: CASSPLAGLSYEQYV. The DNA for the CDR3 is TGTGCCAGCAGTCCCCTCGCGGGGTTATCCTACGAGCAGTACGTC.

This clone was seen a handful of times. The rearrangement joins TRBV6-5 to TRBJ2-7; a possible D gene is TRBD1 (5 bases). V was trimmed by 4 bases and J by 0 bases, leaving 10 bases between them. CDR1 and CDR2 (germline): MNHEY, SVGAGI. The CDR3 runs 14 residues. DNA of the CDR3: TGTGCCAGCAGTTTGTACGACAGCTCCTACGAGCAGTACTTC. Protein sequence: CASSLYDSSYEQYF.

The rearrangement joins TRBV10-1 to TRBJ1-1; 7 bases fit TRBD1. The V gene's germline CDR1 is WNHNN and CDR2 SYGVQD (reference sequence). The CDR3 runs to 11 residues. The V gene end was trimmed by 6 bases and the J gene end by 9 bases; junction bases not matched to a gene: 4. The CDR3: CASRTGSQAFF. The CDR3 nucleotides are TGCGCCAGCAGGACAGGGTCTCAAGCTTTCTTT.

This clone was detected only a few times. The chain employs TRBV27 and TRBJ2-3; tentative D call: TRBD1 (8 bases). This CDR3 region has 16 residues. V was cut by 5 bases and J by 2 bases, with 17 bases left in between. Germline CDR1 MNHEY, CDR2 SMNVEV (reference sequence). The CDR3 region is CASSQTSRGLTDTQYF. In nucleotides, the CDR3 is TGTGCCAGCAGTCAGACTAGCAGGGGGCTCACAGATACGCAGTATTTT.

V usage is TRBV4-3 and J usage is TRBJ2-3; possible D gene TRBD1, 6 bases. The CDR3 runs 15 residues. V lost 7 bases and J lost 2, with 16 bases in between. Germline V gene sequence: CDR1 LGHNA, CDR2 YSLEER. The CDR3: CASMPSQGPTDTQYF. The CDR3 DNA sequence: TGCGCCAGCATGCCATCCCAGGGGCCCACAGATACGCAGTATTTT.

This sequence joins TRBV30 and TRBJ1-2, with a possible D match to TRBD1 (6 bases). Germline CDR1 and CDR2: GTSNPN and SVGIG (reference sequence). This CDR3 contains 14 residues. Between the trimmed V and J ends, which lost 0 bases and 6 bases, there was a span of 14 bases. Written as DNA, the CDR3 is TGTGCCTGGAGTGTGGGGGCGAGGATTGATGGCTACACCTTC. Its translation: CAWSVGARIDGYTF.

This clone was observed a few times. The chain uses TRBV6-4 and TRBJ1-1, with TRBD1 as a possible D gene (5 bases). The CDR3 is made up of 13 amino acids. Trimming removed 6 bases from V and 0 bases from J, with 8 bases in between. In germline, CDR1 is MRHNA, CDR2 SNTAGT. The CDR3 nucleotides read TGTGCCAGCAGGGACACAGTGAACACTGAAGCTTTCTTT. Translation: CASRDTVNTEAFF.

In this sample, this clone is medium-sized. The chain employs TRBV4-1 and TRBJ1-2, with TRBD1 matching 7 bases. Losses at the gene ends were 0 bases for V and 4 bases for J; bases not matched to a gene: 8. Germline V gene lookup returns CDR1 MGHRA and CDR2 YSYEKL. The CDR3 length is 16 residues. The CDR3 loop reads CASSQDGDRELYGYTF. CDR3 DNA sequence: TGCGCCAGCAGCCAAGATGGGGACAGAGAACTCTATGGCTACACCTTC.

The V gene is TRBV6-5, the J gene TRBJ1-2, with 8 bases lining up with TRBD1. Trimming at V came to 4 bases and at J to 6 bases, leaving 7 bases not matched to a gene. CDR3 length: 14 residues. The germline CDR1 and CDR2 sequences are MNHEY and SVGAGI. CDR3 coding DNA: TGTGCCAGCAGTTCACTGGCAGGGGGCCATGGCTACACCTTC. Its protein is CASSSLAGGHGYTF.

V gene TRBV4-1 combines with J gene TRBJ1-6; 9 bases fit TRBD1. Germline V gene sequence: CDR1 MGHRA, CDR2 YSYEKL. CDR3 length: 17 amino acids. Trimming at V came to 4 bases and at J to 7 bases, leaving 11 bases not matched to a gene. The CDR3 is CASSLSGNGQGNSPLHF. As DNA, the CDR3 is TGCGCCAGCAGCCTAAGCGGTAATGGACAGGGGAATTCACCCCTCCACTTT.

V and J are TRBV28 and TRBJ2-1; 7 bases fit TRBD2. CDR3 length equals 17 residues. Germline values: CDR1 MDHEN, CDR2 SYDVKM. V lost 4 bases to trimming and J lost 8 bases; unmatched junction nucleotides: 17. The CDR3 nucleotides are TGTGCCAGCAGTTCGATCGCGGGAGTACGTGGCGGGGATGAGCAGTTCTTC. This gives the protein CASSSIAGVRGGDEQFF. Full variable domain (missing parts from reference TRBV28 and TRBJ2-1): DVKVTQSSRYLVKRTGEKVFLECVQDMDHENMFWYRQDPGLGLRLIYFSYDVKMKEKGDIPEGYSVSREKKERFSLILESASTNQTSMYLCASSSIAGVRGGDEQFFGPGTRLTVL.

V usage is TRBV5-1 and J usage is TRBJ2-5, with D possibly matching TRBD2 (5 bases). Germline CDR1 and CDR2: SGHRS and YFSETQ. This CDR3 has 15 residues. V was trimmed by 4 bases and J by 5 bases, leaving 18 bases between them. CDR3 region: CASSPPGPRRETQYF. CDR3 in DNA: TGCGCCAGCAGCCCCCCCGGCCCGCGGAGGGAGACCCAGTACTTC.

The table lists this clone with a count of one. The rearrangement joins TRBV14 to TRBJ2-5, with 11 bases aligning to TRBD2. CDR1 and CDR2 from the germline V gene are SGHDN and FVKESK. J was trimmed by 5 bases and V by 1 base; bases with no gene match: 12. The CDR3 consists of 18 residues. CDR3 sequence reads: CASSQVFLAGGARETQYF. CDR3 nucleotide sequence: TGTGCCAGCAGCCAAGTGTTCCTAGCGGGAGGTGCTCGGGAGACCCAGTACTTC.

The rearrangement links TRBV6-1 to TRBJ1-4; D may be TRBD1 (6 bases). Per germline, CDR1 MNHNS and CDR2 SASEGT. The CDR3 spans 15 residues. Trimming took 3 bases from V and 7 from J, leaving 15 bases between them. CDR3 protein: CASSDRGQGGEKLFF. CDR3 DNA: TGTGCCAGCAGTGATCGGGGACAAGGGGGTGAAAAACTGTTTTTT.

Here the CDR3 DNA reads TGTGCCAGCAGTCCCTACTGGACTAGCGGATCCACAGATACGCAGTATTTT. It yields the protein CASSPYWTSGSTDTQYF. This chain joins TRBV27 and TRBJ2-3; TRBD2 agrees at 10 bases. The CDR3 totals 17 residues. Germline assignment: CDR1 MNHEY and CDR2 SMNVEV (reference sequence). After removal of 5 bases from V and 2 bases from J, the junction contained 10 bases not matched to a gene.